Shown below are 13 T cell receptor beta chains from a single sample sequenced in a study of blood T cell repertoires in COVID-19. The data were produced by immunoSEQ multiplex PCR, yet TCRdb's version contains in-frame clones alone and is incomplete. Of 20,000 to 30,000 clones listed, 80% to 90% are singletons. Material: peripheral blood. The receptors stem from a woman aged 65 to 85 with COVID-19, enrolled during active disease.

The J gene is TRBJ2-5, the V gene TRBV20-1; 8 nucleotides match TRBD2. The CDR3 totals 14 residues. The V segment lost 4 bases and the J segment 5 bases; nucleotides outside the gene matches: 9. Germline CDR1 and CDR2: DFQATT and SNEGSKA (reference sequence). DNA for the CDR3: TGCAGTGCTAATGACGGGAGGGCCGGGGAGACCCAGTACTTC. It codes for CSANDGRAGETQYF.

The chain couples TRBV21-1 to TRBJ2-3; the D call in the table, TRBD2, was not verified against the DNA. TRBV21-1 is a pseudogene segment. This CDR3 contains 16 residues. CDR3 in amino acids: CASTPFLAGALDTQYF. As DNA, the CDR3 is TGTGCCAGCACGCCTTTCCTAGCGGGAGCCCTTGATACGCAGTATTTT.

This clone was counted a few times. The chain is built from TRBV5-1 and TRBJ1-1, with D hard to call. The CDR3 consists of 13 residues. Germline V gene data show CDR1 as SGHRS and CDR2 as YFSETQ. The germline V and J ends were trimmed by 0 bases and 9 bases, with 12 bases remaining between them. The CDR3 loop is CASSLDGEQKAFF. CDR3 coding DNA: TGCGCCAGCAGCTTGGACGGCGAACAGAAAGCTTTCTTT.

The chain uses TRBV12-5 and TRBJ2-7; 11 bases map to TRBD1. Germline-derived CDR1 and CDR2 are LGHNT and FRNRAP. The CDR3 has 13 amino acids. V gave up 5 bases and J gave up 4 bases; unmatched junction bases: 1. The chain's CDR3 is CASGGDRGYEQYF. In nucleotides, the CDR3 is TGTGCTAGTGGTGGGGACAGGGGGTACGAGCAGTACTTC. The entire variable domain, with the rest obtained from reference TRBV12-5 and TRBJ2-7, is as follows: DARVTQTPRHKVTEMGQEVTMRCQPILGHNTVFWYRQTMMQGLELLAYFRNRAPLDDSGMPKDRFSAEMPDATLATLKIQPSEPRDSAVYFCASGGDRGYEQYFGPGTRLTVT.

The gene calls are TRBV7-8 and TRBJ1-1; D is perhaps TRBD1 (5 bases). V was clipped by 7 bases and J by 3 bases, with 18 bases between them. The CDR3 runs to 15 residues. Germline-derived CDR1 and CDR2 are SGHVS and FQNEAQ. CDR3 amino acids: CASTPRWGTYTEAFF. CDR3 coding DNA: TGTGCCAGCACCCCGAGGTGGGGGACTTACACTGAAGCTTTCTTT.

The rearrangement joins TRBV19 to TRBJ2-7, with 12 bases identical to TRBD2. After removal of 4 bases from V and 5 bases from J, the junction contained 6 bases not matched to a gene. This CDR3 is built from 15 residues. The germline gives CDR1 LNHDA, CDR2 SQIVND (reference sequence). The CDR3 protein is CASSSTSGRYHEQYV. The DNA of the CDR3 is TGTGCCAGTAGTAGTACTAGCGGGAGGTACCACGAGCAGTACGTC.

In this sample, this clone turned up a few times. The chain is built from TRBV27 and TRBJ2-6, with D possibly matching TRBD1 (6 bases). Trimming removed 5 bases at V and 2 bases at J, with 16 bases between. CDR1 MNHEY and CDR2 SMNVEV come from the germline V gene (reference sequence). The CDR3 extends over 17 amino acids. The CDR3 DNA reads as TGTGCCAGCAGTACCACGAGGGGGAGAGCTGGGGCCAACGTCCTGACTTTC. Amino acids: CASSTTRGRAGANVLTF.

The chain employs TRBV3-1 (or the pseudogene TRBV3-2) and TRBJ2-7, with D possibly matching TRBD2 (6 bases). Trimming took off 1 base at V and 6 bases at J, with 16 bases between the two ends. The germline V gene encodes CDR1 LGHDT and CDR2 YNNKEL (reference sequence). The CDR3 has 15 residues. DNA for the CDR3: TGTGCCAGCAGCCAAGGGGCACTAGCTATAGGCGAGCAGTACGTC. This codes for CASSQGALAIGEQYV.

The CDR3 spells CASSVGGQGGSEAFF. The CDR3 bases are TGTGCCAGCAGCGTAGGGGGACAGGGAGGTTCAGAAGCTTTCTTT. This chain connects TRBV9 to TRBJ1-1; the match to TRBD1 covers 9 bases. Per germline, CDR1 SGDLS and CDR2 YYNGEE. Trimming at V came to 0 bases and at J to 8 bases, leaving 8 bases not matched to a gene. CDR3 size: 15 residues. The full variable domain, its missing parts supplied by reference TRBV9 and TRBJ1-1, is DSGVTQTPKHLITATGQRVTLRCSPRSGDLSVYWYQQSLDQGLQFLIQYYNGEERAKGNILERFSAQQFPDLHSELNLSSLELGDSALYFCASSVGGQGGSEAFFGQGTRLTVV.

CDR3 in amino acids: CASSEWDRAGANYGYTF. The CDR3 DNA is TGTGCCAGCAGTGAGTGGGACAGGGCCGGAGCTAACTATGGCTACACCTTC. The J gene is TRBJ1-2, the V gene TRBV25-1; the match to TRBD1 covers 9 bases. The CDR3 is made up of 17 amino acids. Germline assignment: CDR1 MGHDK and CDR2 SYGVNS. V lost 3 bases, J lost 0 bases, and 8 bases stayed unmatched.

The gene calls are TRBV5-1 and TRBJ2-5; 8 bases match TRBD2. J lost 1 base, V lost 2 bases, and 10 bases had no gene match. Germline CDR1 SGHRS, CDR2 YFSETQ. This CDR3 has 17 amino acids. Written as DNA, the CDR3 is TGCGCCAGCAGCTTCTGGGGCCAGCGGGGGACCCAAGAGACCCAGTACTTC. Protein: CASSFWGQRGTQETQYF.

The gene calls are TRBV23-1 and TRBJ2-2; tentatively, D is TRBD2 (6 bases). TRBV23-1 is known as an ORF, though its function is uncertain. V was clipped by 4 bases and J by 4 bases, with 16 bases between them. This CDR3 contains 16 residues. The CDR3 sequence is CASSLRLGGATGELFF. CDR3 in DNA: TGCGCCAGCAGTCTTCGTTTGGGAGGAGCCACCGGGGAGCTGTTTTTT.

CDR3 sequence reads: CASSLLGQTNYGYTF. The CDR3 region has the DNA TGTGCCAGCAGCTTACTTGGACAAACCAACTATGGCTACACCTTC. J is TRBJ1-2 and V is TRBV7-9, with D perhaps matching TRBD1 (5 bases). From germline, CDR1 is SEHNR and CDR2 FQNEAQ (reference sequence). Trimming took 2 bases from V and 2 from J, leaving 12 bases between them. This CDR3 is built from 15 residues.